These 22 T cell receptor beta chains were sequenced from one sample in a study of graft-versus-host responses after intestinal transplantation. The assay was immunoSEQ multiplex PCR, and TCRdb's table has in-frame clones only and misses some. Among almost 70,000 clones, approximately 92% were seen once, and the ten largest hold 6.5% to 7%. This material consisted of bone marrow, taken approximately 700 days after intestinal transplantation. The receptors derive from a human patient who received an intestinal transplant, so some T cells may come from the graft donor.

The chain joins TRBV11-1 to TRBJ2-5; no definite D call. The V gene lost 8 bases and the J gene lost 0 bases, with 13 bases spanning the gap. This CDR3 comprises 14 residues. Germline CDR1 is SGHAT and CDR2 is FQDESV (reference sequence). The CDR3 bases are TGTGCCAGCGTTGAGACCGGGTACCAAGAGACCCAGTACTTC. Translation: CASVETGYQETQYF.

This rearrangement joins TRBV12-2 to TRBJ1-1; TRBD1 is the table's D call, not checked against the DNA. TRBV12-2 corresponds to a pseudogene. The CDR3 contains 16 residues. The CDR3 sequence is CASRLARQGTGAEAFF. The DNA for the CDR3 is TGTGCAAGTCGCTTAGCACGTCAGGGAACGGGTGCTGAAGCTTTCTTT.

CDR3 sequence: CASSTKIDRNIQYF. For the CDR3, the DNA is TGTGCCAGCAGCACGAAGATCGACCGAAACATTCAGTACTTC. The V and J genes are TRBV5-4 and TRBJ2-4; unclear D gene. The CDR3 totals 14 residues. CDR1 and CDR2 from the germline V gene are SGHNT and YYREEE (reference sequence). V was trimmed by 4 bases and J by 6 bases, leaving 14 bases between them.

The V gene is TRBV30, the J gene TRBJ2-1; a weak D match, TRBD2 (5 bases). V was cut by 0 bases and J by 2 bases, with 8 bases left in between. The CDR3 sequence is 14 residues long. Looked up from germline, CDR1 is GTSNPN and CDR2 is SVGIG (reference sequence). Here the CDR3 DNA reads TGTGCCTGGAGTGTAGCGGCCCCCTACAATGAGCAGTTCTTC. Translating it yields CAWSVAAPYNEQFF.

In this sample, this clone turned up once. J is TRBJ2-2 and V is TRBV5-4; 10 bases agree with TRBD1. The V gene end was trimmed by 4 bases and the J gene end by 4 bases; junction bases not matched to a gene: 7. The CDR3 runs to 16 residues. Germline CDR1 SGHNT, CDR2 YYREEE (reference sequence). CDR3 amino acids: CASSRGQGLGTGELFF. The CDR3, as DNA: TGTGCCAGCAGCAGGGGACAGGGGCTGGGCACCGGGGAGCTGTTTTTT.

The J gene is TRBJ2-1, the V gene TRBV19, with D tentatively TRBD2 (8 bases). There are 15 residues in the CDR3. V was clipped by 2 bases and J by 4 bases, with 12 bases between them. Germline CDR1 LNHDA, CDR2 SQIVND (reference sequence). CDR3 coding DNA: TGTGCCAGTAGTATAATAGCGGGACAGTACAATGAGCAGTTCTTC. This encodes CASSIIAGQYNEQFF.

This sequence joins TRBV27 and TRBJ1-2; a weak D match, TRBD1 (5 bases). The length of the CDR3 is 15 residues. Per the germline V gene, CDR1 is MNHEY and CDR2 is SMNVEV (reference sequence). Trimming took 0 bases from V and 4 from J, leaving 12 bases between them. CDR3 DNA sequence: TGTGCCAGCAGTTTATCGGCCCAGGGTCCCTATGGCTACACCTTC. This encodes CASSLSAQGPYGYTF.

This chain connects TRBV4-1 to TRBJ1-4, with 8 bases fitting TRBD1. V shed 6 bases, J shed 8 bases, and the junction held 5 bases outside the gene matches. This CDR3 has 13 amino acids. Germline CDR1 and CDR2: MGHRA and YSYEKL. CDR3 in amino acids: CASRDRVGEKLFF. The CDR3 DNA is TGCGCCAGCAGGGACAGGGTGGGAGAAAAACTGTTTTTT.

The DNA for the CDR3 is TGCGCCAGCAGCTTCAGGGATGAGCAGTTCTTC. It encodes CASSFRDEQFF. This chain joins TRBV5-1 and TRBJ2-1; weak D call: TRBD1 (5 bases). This CDR3 spans 11 amino acids. CDR1 is SGHRS, CDR2 YFSETQ, per germline. The V gene lost 2 bases and the J gene lost 8 bases, with 5 bases spanning the gap.

This clone was counted once. V and J are TRBV19 and TRBJ2-5; D is possibly TRBD1 or TRBD2 (5 bases each). The end of the DNA is better explained by TRBJ2-7, so the J call may be wrong. The CDR3 sequence is 14 residues long. Germline V gene lookup returns CDR1 LNHDA and CDR2 SQIVND (reference sequence). The CDR3 is CASSIGTDSYEQYF. In nucleotides, the CDR3 is TGTGCCAGTAGTATTGGGACGGACTCCTACGAGCAGTACTTC.

V usage is TRBV6-5 and J usage is TRBJ2-5; D uncertain. The germline V gene encodes CDR1 MNHEY and CDR2 SVGAGI. Trimming removed 3 bases from V and 5 bases from J, with 10 bases in between. This CDR3 contains 13 residues. CDR3 loop: CASSYHSAETQYF. CDR3 DNA: TGTGCCAGCAGTTATCACAGCGCGGAGACCCAGTACTTC.

The genes are TRBV2 and TRBJ2-7, with D perhaps TRBD1 (6 bases). Trimming stripped 7 bases from V and 3 bases from J, with 13 bases between. The CDR3 has 13 amino acids. Germline-derived CDR1 and CDR2 are SNHLY and FYNNEI. CDR3 protein: CASMKTGNYEQYF. As DNA, the CDR3 is TGTGCCAGCATGAAGACAGGCAACTACGAGCAGTACTTC.

This clone was recorded only once. This chain connects TRBV28 to TRBJ1-6, with 9 bases that match TRBD1. Germline CDR1 MDHEN, CDR2 SYDVKM. V lost 7 bases to trimming and J lost 9 bases; unmatched junction nucleotides: 7. The CDR3 totals 14 residues. The CDR3 DNA is TGTGCCAGCAATTTGGGACAGGGAATTTCACCCCTCCACTTT. Encoded protein: CASNLGQGISPLHF.

The J gene is TRBJ2-3, the V gene TRBV19, with TRBD2 matching over 12 bases. The length of the CDR3 is 15 residues. Germline V gene sequence: CDR1 LNHDA, CDR2 SQIVND (reference sequence). V lost 8 bases, J lost 3 bases, and 6 bases stayed unmatched. The DNA of the CDR3 is TGTGCCAGTGCTAGACTAGCGGGGGTTACAGATACGCAGTATTTT. It yields the protein CASARLAGVTDTQYF.

V is TRBV15 and J is TRBJ2-5; D gene uncertain. Trimming shortened V by 1 base and J by 5 bases, and 11 bases separated the two germline ends. Germline V CDR1 and CDR2: LNHNV, YYDKDF (reference sequence). The CDR3 has 14 amino acids. The CDR3 DNA reads TGTGCCACCAGCAGAGCCGGCAGTACCGAGACCCAGTACTTC. This codes for CATSRAGSTETQYF.

A single count supports this clone. The V call is TRBV6-5, the J call TRBJ2-1; D is perhaps TRBD1 or TRBD2 (5 bases each). Germline V CDR1 and CDR2: MNHEY, SVGAGI. V lost 5 bases, J lost 3 bases, and 11 bases lay in between. The CDR3 length is 14 residues. The CDR3: CASSIRGDYNEQFF. The CDR3 DNA follows: TGTGCCAGCAGTATCCGGGGCGACTACAATGAGCAGTTCTTC.

CDR3 protein: CASSSLTGLTGGYTF. In DNA form, the CDR3 reads TGCGCCAGCAGCTCCCTAACGGGGTTAACTGGAGGCTACACCTTC. The V and J genes are TRBV4-1 and TRBJ1-2; no clear D. From germline, CDR1 is MGHRA and CDR2 YSYEKL. Trimming cost V 5 bases and J 8 bases, with 21 bases left between them. CDR3 length: 15 amino acids.

This sequence joins TRBV7-2 and TRBJ2-1; D remains ambiguous. The CDR3 has 12 residues. V lost 1 base, J lost 7 bases, and 5 bases lay in between. CDR1 SGHTA and CDR2 FQGNSA come from the germline V gene. DNA of the CDR3: TGTGCCAGCAGCTTAGAGGGTAATGAGCAGTTCTTC. Its translation: CASSLEGNEQFF.

The chain uses TRBV29-1 and TRBJ1-2; D ambiguous. Germline V gene sequence: CDR1 SQVTM, CDR2 ANQGSEA. The length of the CDR3 is 12 residues. The CDR3 DNA reads as TGCAGTTTTGACGCTTCTAACTATGGCTACACCTTC. Translating gives CSFDASNYGYTF.

The V call is TRBV5-5, the J call TRBJ1-5; D is unresolved. V was trimmed by 0 bases and J by 6 bases, leaving 7 bases between them. The CDR3 loop spans 13 amino acids. Germline CDR1 reads SGHKS; CDR2 reads YYEKEE (reference sequence). This CDR3 is CASSLEGSQPQHF. The CDR3 DNA follows: TGTGCCAGCAGCTTGGAAGGGTCTCAGCCCCAGCATTTT.

This clone has a single count. The rearrangement uses TRBV10-3 and TRBJ2-7; perhaps TRBD2 as D (6 bases). CDR1 and CDR2 from the germline V gene are ENHRY and SYGVKD. This CDR3 is 14 amino acids long. Between the trimmed V and J ends, which lost 3 bases and 4 bases, there was a span of 13 bases. The CDR3 reads CAISDGGKPYEQYF. CDR3 DNA sequence: TGTGCCATCAGTGATGGCGGGAAGCCTTACGAGCAGTACTTC.

V usage is TRBV9 and J usage is TRBJ2-7, with 9 bases aligning to TRBD2. The germline CDR1 and CDR2 sequences are SGDLS and YYNGEE. V lost 0 bases to trimming and J lost 5 bases; unmatched junction nucleotides: 15. The CDR3 covers 18 residues. This chain's CDR3 is CASSVEGAGGPFSNEQYF. In DNA, the CDR3 is TGTGCCAGCAGCGTAGAAGGGGCGGGAGGGCCGTTTTCCAACGAGCAGTACTTC.